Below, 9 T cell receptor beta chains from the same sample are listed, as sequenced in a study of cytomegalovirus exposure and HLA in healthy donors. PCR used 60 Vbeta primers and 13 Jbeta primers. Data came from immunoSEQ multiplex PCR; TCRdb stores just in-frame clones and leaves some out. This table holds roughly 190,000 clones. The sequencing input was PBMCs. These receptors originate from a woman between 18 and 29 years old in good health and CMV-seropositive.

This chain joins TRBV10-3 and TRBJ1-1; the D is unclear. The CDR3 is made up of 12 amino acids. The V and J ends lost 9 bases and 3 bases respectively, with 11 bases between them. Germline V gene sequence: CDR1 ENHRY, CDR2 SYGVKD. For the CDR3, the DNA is TGTGCCATTAGACTCGGGGACACTGAAGCTTTCTTT. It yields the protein CAIRLGDTEAFF.

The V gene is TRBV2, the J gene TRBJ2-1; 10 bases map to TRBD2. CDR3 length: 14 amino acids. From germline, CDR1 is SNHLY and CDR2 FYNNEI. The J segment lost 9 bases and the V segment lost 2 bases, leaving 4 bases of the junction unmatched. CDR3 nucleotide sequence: TGTGCCAGCAGTGAACAAGCGGGAGGGTTTGAGCAGTTCTTC. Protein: CASSEQAGGFEQFF. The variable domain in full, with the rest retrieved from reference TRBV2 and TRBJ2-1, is EPEVTQTPSHQVTQMGQEVILRCVPISNHLYFYWYRQILGQKVEFLVSFYNNEISEKSEIFDDQFSVERPDGSNFTLKIRSTKLEDSAMYFCASSEQAGGFEQFFGPGTRLTVL.

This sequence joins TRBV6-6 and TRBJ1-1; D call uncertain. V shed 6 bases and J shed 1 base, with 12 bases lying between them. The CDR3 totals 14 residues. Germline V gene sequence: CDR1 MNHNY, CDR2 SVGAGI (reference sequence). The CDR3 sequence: CASSPLSENTEAFF. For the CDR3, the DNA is TGTGCCAGCAGCCCTCTAAGTGAGAACACTGAAGCTTTCTTT.

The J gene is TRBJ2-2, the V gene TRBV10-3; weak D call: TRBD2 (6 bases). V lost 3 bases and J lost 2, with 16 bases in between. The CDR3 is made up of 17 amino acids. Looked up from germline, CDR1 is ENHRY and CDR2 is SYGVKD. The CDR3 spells CAISDFSGLINTGELFF. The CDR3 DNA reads TGTGCCATCAGTGATTTTTCGGGACTGATTAACACCGGGGAGCTGTTTTTT.

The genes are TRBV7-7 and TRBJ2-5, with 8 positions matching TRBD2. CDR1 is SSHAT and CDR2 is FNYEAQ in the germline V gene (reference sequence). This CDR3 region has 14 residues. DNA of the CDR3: TGTGCTAGCGGCCTTAGCGGGGCCGGGGAGACCCAGTACTTC. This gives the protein CASGLSGAGETQYF.

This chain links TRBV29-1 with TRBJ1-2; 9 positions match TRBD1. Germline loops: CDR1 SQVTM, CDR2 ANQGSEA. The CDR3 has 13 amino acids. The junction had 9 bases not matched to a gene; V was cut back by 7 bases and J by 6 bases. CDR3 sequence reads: CSAMGDRVDGYTF. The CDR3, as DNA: TGCAGCGCCATGGGGGACAGGGTGGATGGCTACACCTTC.

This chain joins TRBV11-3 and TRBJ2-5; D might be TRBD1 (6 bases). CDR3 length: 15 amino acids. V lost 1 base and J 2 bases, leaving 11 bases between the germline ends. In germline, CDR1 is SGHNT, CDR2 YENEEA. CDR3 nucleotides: TGTGCCAGCAGCTTAGGGCCCGGACAGCAAGAGACCCAGTACTTC. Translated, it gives CASSLGPGQQETQYF.

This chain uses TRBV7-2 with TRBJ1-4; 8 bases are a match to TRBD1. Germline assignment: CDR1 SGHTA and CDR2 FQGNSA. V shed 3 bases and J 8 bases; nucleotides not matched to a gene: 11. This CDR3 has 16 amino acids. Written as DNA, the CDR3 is TGTGCCAGCAGCTTTACGTGGACAGGGACCGGCGAAAAACTGTTTTTT. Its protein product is CASSFTWTGTGEKLFF.

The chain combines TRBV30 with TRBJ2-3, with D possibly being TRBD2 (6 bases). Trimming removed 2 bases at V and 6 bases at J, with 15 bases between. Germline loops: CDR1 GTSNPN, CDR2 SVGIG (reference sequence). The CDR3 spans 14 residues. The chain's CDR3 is CAWSTGGSADTQYF. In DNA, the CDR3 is TGTGCCTGGAGTACCGGGGGTAGCGCCGATACGCAGTATTTT.